The 2 T cell receptor beta chains listed next were all sequenced from one sample in a study of CXCR3-negative and CXCR3-positive naive CD8 T cells. General study findings and limits: When CXCR3-positive naive cells were set against CXCR3-negative naive cells, the former had more hydrophobic TRB CDR3s.

TRB cDNA libraries were made by UMI-labeled 5' RACE. TCRdb re-called the 5' RACE reads and catalogs CDR3 proteins one per entry, DNA excluded. Here the sample table reports roughly 140,000 distinct CDR3 sequences. These receptors lack a known antigen. The specimen sequenced was naive CXCR3+ CD8+ T cells from blood. Stated subset: CD45RO-CCR7+CD27+CD95- naive CD8+ T cells expressing CXCR3 (TNR3+). All receptors come from a human donor in good health. Some clones in this sample may be carry-over from other donors' samples.

V and J are TRBV7-9 and TRBJ2-3; TCRdb gives TRBD1 as the D gene, but with no DNA this cannot be confirmed. From germline, CDR1 is SEHNR and CDR2 FQNEAQ (reference sequence). The CDR3 has 15 residues. The CDR3 region is CASSIPTGNADTQYF.

The chain uses TRBV2 and TRBJ2-7; the D gene TCRdb calls, TRBD2, cannot be checked with no DNA. CDR1 and CDR2 from the germline V gene are SNHLY and FYNNEI. The CDR3 sequence is 16 residues long. The CDR3 sequence: CASSSSGQAFFYEQYF. Full variable domain (rest looked up from reference TRBV2 and TRBJ2-7): EPEVTQTPSHQVTQMGQEVILRCVPISNHLYFYWYRQILGQKVEFLVSFYNNEISEKSEIFDDQFSVERPDGSNFTLKIRSTKLEDSAMYFCASSSSGQAFFYEQYFGPGTRLTVT.